This TCR beta chain stems from a study of T cells in Graves' hyperthyroidism and ophthalmopathy. About the research overall: Peripheral blood was acquired at first diagnosis, ahead of any therapy whatsoever.

There are many counts of this clonotype. Its target is unknown. The junction had 1 base not matched to a gene; V was cut back by 6 bases and J by 4 bases. This CDR3 spans 14 amino acids. Germline V gene data show CDR1 as SNHLY and CDR2 as FYNNEI. The diagnostic basis comprised clinical symptoms, serum thyroxine and TRAb, thyroid ultrasound and orbital computed tomography. A sample of blood taken at first hyperthyroidism diagnosis preceded any ophthalmopathy symptoms. Amplification of TCR beta CDR3 regions was performed using RNA transcripts as template. The study used the HTBI primer set for a first-round RT-PCR of the TCR CDR3. TCRdb passed the multiplex PCR reads through MiXCR, listing each CDR3 protein once. The table has fewer than 650,000 distinct CDR3 sequences, approximately 15% seen once. Study-level findings and limits: Most thyroid clonotypes with frequency above 0.001 were detected in blood.

The V and J genes are TRBV2 and TRBJ2-2, with TRBD2 matching over 11 bases. Material for sequencing was blood. This TCR was sampled from a woman in her twenties or thirties with Graves' hyperthyroidism that later progressed to Graves' ophthalmopathy. The CDR3 is CASRGTSGTGELFF. In nucleotides, the CDR3 is TGTGCCAGCAGGGGGACTAGCGGCACCGGGGAGCTGTTTTTT.